This T cell receptor beta chain was captured by sequencing in a study of T cell repertoires in cytomegalovirus infection. Study at large: Recently identified HLA-C-restricted CMV epitopes were used, and well-studied HLA-B-restricted CMV epitopes were used as well. From public TCR beta signatures came an indication of both CMV infection and matching HLA type.

In TCRdb, the reads were re-called with MiXCR into one record per CDR3 protein. The data hold 450,000 to 600,000 distinct CDR3 sequences, with 33% observed a single time. Study-wide findings and caveats: HLA-C-restricted CMV-specific TCR beta clonotypes prevailed in the ex vivo response. CMV carriers having the relevant HLA were flagged by cumulative public TCR beta family frequency.

This CDR3 region has 18 residues. The V and J ends lost 6 bases and 0 bases, in that order; junction bases with no gene match: 12. This clonotype showed up just a few times. The antigen remains unidentified. The receptor comes from a human donor in good health (CMV status not recorded). Some clones in this sample may be carry-over from other donors' samples. Sample: cultured PBMCs, taken from culture after CMV antigen stimulation. The V and J genes are TRBV12-3 or TRBV12-4 and TRBJ2-7, with 12 bases fitting TRBD2. The CDR3 reads CASSLGLAGGTTSYEQYF. The CDR3 region has the DNA TGTGCCAGCAGCCTAGGCCTAGCGGGAGGGACGACCTCCTACGAGCAGTACTTC.